These 8 T cell receptor beta chains were sequenced from one sample in a study of T cells after yellow fever vaccination. TCRdb independently ran MiXCR on the 5' RACE reads; one entry per CDR3 protein. The repertoire consists of 100,000 to 150,000 distinct CDR3 sequences, with 8.9% occurring once and the leading ten covering under 40%. Sequences were derived from CD8+ T cells sorted from PBMCs, sampled on the day of the yellow fever booster vaccination. These receptors came from a man aged 18-30 years who received the YFV17D yellow fever vaccine.

This clonotype appeared a few times. The chain employs TRBV7-9 and TRBJ1-1; 9 bases are a match to TRBD1. The CDR3 consists of 16 residues. V shed 5 bases and J 3 bases; nucleotides not matched to a gene: 10. Per the germline V gene, CDR1 is SEHNR and CDR2 is FQNEAQ (reference sequence). CDR3 amino acids: CASSRNRGRLDTEAFF. The DNA of the CDR3 is TGTGCCAGCAGCCGAAACAGGGGGCGCTTGGACACTGAAGCTTTCTTT.

V is TRBV6-2 or TRBV6-3 and J is TRBJ2-7, with D maybe TRBD1 (5 bases). This CDR3 has 12 residues. Germline assignment: CDR1 MNHEY and CDR2 SVGEGT. V gave up 8 bases and J gave up 3 bases, with 11 bases separating them. Here the CDR3 DNA reads TGTGCCAGCTGGGGCAGAAACTACGAGCAGTACTTC. Translated, it gives CASWGRNYEQYF.

J is TRBJ2-4 and V is TRBV6-6, with D perhaps being TRBD1 or TRBD2 (5 bases each). Germline V gene lookup returns CDR1 MNHNY and CDR2 SVGAGI (reference sequence). The V end lost 8 bases, the J end lost 9 bases, and 23 bases lay between the germline ends. The CDR3 covers 15 residues. CDR3 bases: TGTGCCAGCCATGGGGGTGAGACCCCCCCGTCCATTCAGTACTTC. As protein: CASHGGETPPSIQYF.

The J gene is TRBJ1-1, the V gene TRBV4-3; TRBD1 aligns across 7 bases. CDR3 length: 17 amino acids. V was clipped by 0 bases and J by 0 bases; unmatched bases: 7. Germline V gene lookup returns CDR1 LGHNA and CDR2 YSLEER. CDR3 nucleotides: TGCGCCAGCAGCCAAGATAAGGACAGGTCGATGAACACTGAAGCTTTCTTT. Its translation: CASSQDKDRSMNTEAFF.

This clonotype has more than one count but fewer than ten. The genes are TRBV7-9 and TRBJ2-5; the D gene could be TRBD1 or TRBD2 (5 bases each). V was cut by 5 bases and J by 9 bases, with 16 bases left in between. Per the germline V gene, CDR1 is SEHNR and CDR2 is FQNEAQ (reference sequence). This CDR3 region has 13 residues. The chain's CDR3 is CASSPRDAKAQYF. CDR3 coding DNA: TGTGCCAGCAGCCCCCGGGACGCCAAGGCCCAGTACTTC. The full variable domain, rest sourced from reference TRBV7-9 and TRBJ2-5, is DTGVSQNPRHKITKRGQNVTFRCDPISEHNRLYWYRQTLGQGPEFLTYFQNEAQLEKSRLLSDRFSAERPKGSFSTLEIQRTEQGDSAMYLCASSPRDAKAQYFGPGTRLLVL.

The chain carries TRBV4-1 and TRBJ1-5, with D unresolved. Germline values: CDR1 MGHRA, CDR2 YSYEKL. This CDR3 comprises 13 residues. Deletions cut 4 bases from V and 5 bases from J, with 9 bases between. The CDR3 reads CASSLSSYQPQHF. CDR3 DNA sequence: TGCGCCAGCAGCCTCTCATCTTATCAGCCCCAGCATTTT.

In its sample, this clonotype was seen once. This CDR3 fails to terminate in the conserved phenylalanine or tryptophan, so it likely reflects a read error. The gene calls are TRBV13 and TRBJ2-2; D is undetermined. Germline loops: CDR1 PRHDT, CDR2 FYEKMQ (reference sequence). CDR3 length: 13 amino acids. In DNA, the CDR3 is TGTGCATCCAGGTACCAGAGCACCGGGGAGCTGTTTTTA. Its translation is CASRYQSTGELFL.

This clonotype turned up a few times. The gene calls are TRBV7-9 and TRBJ1-2; maybe TRBD1 (6 bases). V lost 1 base to trimming and J lost 8 bases, with 11 bases between them. Per germline, CDR1 SEHNR and CDR2 FQNEAQ (reference sequence). CDR3 length equals 13 residues. This CDR3 reads CASSLGQGNGYTF. In DNA, the CDR3 is TGTGCCAGCAGCTTAGGGCAGGGGAACGGCTACACCTTC.